This TCR beta chain was profiled in a study of T cell responses to AZD1222 COVID-19 vaccine. Overall study findings and caveats: Every sample of the repertoires postdated the peak T cell response. Recipients of AZD1222 seropositive at baseline numbered only 5 or 6.

For this clone: Its target is unknown.

Germline V CDR1 and CDR2: SGHTA, FQGNSA. The CDR3 has 14 amino acids. V lost 6 bases, J lost 2 bases, and 11 bases lay in between. Assay used: immunoSEQ multiplex PCR; TCRdb lists only in-frame clones, some missing. The sample lists 100,000 to 150,000 clones; about 90% were seen once. The V and J genes are TRBV7-2 and TRBJ1-3; D might be TRBD1 (5 bases). The clonotype originates from an adult in good health. The sample was peripheral blood, taken on day 0 of AZD1222 vaccination. This CDR3 is CASSLQVAGNTIYF. CDR3 sequence (DNA): TGTGCCAGCAGTTTACAGGTTGCTGGAAACACCATATATTTT. The full variable domain, rest sourced from reference TRBV7-2 and TRBJ1-3, is GAGVSQSPSNKVTEKGKDVELRCDPISGHTALYWYRQSLGQGLEFLIYFQGNSAPDKSGLPSDRFSAERTGGSVSTLTIQRTQQEDSAVYLCASSLQVAGNTIYFGEGSWLTVV.